This T cell receptor (beta chain) was captured by sequencing in a study of cytomegalovirus exposure and HLA in healthy donors. In the case of this clone: No antigen is known for it.

The PCR ran on 60 Vbeta and 13 Jbeta primers. TCRdb's table, derived via immunoSEQ multiplex PCR, lists solely in-frame clones and lacks some. Of 150,000 to 200,000 clones in the sample, roughly 80% were seen once. Study observations and caveats: Investigators reported 150 to 200 TCR beta chains as tied to cytomegalovirus. Sequencing depth roughly uniform across donors was assumed in presence/absence analyses. Later analysis demonstrated an association between a missense DCLRE1C variant and TCR beta V- and J-gene trimming.

The CDR3 runs 13 residues. V gave up 4 bases and J gave up 4 bases; unmatched junction bases: 3. CDR1 SGHTA and CDR2 FQGTGA come from the germline V gene. This clonotype was obtained from a female donor in good health and CMV-seronegative. The material sequenced was PBMCs. This rearrangement joins TRBV7-3 to TRBJ2-7, with TRBD1 matching over 8 bases. The CDR3: CASSSGGGYEQYF. CDR3 bases: TGTGCCAGCAGCTCAGGGGGCGGATACGAGCAGTACTTC.